This TCR beta chain was identified in a study of memory CD8 T cells in hepatitis C reinfection (dated by TCRdb to 2015 to 2018). In the study overall: Among the donors, three cleared two back-to-back HCV infections on their own, whereas two got rid of a primary infection but ended up chronically infected after reinfection. An HCV reinfection was defined as a positive HCV RNA test that came after two negative tests taken at least 60 days apart. Late or post reinfection samples were obtained 12 to 24 weeks after detection of reinfection. Across an HCV reinfection episode in about 5 donors, the study followed the TCR beta repertoire of virus-specific CD8 T cells over time. Between the late 2000s and the early 2010s, several reinfection cases with stored pre-reinfection samples were identified. In the reinfection study, participants with a resolved prior HCV infection were followed up every 3 months. What the study reported, not specific to this receptor: Because only 4 to 6 donors were included, definitive conclusions about public clonotypes linked to secondary clearance were beyond the reach of the study.

Read against the paper, the sample's time point label means: late/post reinfection, 12 to 24 weeks after detection. Sorted cells were sequenced directly ex vivo, without in vitro expansion prior to TCR sequencing. The donors were people who inject drugs and were enrolled in Canada's Montreal Acute Hepatitis C Cohort Study (HEPCO). As controls, total naive CD8 T cells, sorted as viable CD3+ CD8+ CD45RO-, were obtained from a couple of donors at each of the three reinfection time points. Before sorting, cryopreserved peripheral blood mononuclear cells were thawed and used as the source for purifying CD8 T cells. Negative selection with the MACS CD8+ T cell Isolation Kit was used to enrich CD8 T cells. A BD FACSAria II sorter with FACSDiva software was used for cell sorting, and FlowJo was used for data analysis. A word on this clone: Its antigen remains undetermined. Per-nucleotide qualities are absent, and no much larger clonotype sits a single base away.

Including the terminal cysteine and phenylalanine, the CDR3 comprises 14 residues. CDR3 DNA only is kept here, 42 bases in frame from base 1. CDR1 SGHDT and CDR2 YYEEEE are derived from the germline V gene. The V and J ends are trimmed by 0 bases and 8 bases, leaving 11 bases between them. Library construction relied on the immunoSEQ multiplex PCR assay. Genomic DNA was extracted from sorted cells, and the TCR beta V, D and J regions were sequenced by Adaptive Biotechnologies' automated high-throughput method. A two-step, bias-controlled multiplex PCR was used to amplify the CDR3 regions. An Illumina instrument was used to sequence the amplified TCR beta libraries. The source study handled its data this way. The demultiplexed reads were processed to cut down on amplification and sequencing bias, and the IMGT database was used to assign CDR3 sequences to gene families. Repertoire data were analyzed with ImmunoSEQ software version 2.0. Clonotype lists were filtered to remove out-of-frame sequences as well as sequences containing stop codons in the CDR3. Clonotypes below 0.01% frequency were excluded because they corresponded to less than one cell. To get richness, observed richness was divided by input cell number, while evenness came from dividing Shannon entropy by log observed richness. Repertoire diversity and the similarity between time points were measured using Simpson diversity and Morisita-Horn overlap indices. Clonotypes were grouped as dominant (>1%), sub-dominant (0.5-0.99%), low abundance (0.1-0.49%) or lowest abundance (<0.1%). For the germline index, total nucleotide additions were subtracted from total CDR3 length, and that difference was then divided by total CDR3 length. The table was pulled from immuneACCESS by TCRdb, which kept in-frame rearrangements only. Such tables lose some clones; where checked, under half of the loss comes from unresolved V genes, and the rest has no known cause. The DNA was the basis for D and trimming; V, J and clone size are from that table. The sample has a few thousand clones on record, 87% of them singletons. The top ten clonotypes cover 26% of the sample.

Sample: naive CD8+ T cells sorted from blood. In light of the paper, this sample's cell subset or site label describes: total naive CD8+CD45RO- T cells. The source is a man aged 50-60 years with hepatitis C virus infection. The receptor chain draws on TRBV5-6 and TRBJ1-4; confidence is insufficient to name the D gene. For the CDR3, the sequence is CASSLEGVREKLFF. At the DNA level, the sequence is TGTGCCAGCAGCTTGGAGGGAGTAAGGGAAAAACTGTTTTTT.